One T cell receptor beta chain is described in this entry. Authors' analysis steps: For nucleated cells, counts were estimated from reference gene primer amplification. The repertoire was sequenced with immunoSEQ multiplex PCR; TCRdb's copy has only in-frame clones and lacks some. V and J calls and clone size are those listed in that table; D and trimming were worked out from the DNA. The table lists over 200,000 clones, 65% to 90% of them singletons. Those enrolled, adults aged 18 to 89 years, came from fewer than 25 US areas. The sample belongs to a study of blood T cell repertoires in COVID-19. Study at large: PBMCs, B-cell-depleted T cells, or T cells were the source of the cDNA or gDNA that made up the material.

The V gene end was trimmed by 1 base and the J gene end by 3 bases; junction bases not matched to a gene: 3. This CDR3 has 14 amino acids. The germline gives CDR1 SGDLS, CDR2 YYNGEE. Specimen: PBMCs or T cells enriched from blood (not recorded which). This TCR was recovered from a man aged 18 to 30 who had recovered from COVID-19. This chain connects TRBV9 to TRBJ1-1, with TRBD1 matching 7 bases. CDR3 loop: CASSVRGRHTEAFF. The CDR3 nucleotides are TGTGCCAGCAGCGTAAGGGGGCGGCACACTGAAGCTTTCTTT.